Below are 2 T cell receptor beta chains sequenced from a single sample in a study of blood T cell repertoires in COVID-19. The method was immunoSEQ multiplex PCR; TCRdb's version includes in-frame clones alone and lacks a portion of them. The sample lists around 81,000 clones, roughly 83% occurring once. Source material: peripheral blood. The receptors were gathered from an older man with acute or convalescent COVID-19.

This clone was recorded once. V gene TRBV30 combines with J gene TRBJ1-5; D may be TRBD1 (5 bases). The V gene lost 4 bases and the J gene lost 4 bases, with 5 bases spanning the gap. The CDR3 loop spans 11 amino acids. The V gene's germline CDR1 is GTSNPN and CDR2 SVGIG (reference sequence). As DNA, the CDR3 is TGTGCCTGGAAGGGGAATCAGCCCCAGCATTTT. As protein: CAWKGNQPQHF.

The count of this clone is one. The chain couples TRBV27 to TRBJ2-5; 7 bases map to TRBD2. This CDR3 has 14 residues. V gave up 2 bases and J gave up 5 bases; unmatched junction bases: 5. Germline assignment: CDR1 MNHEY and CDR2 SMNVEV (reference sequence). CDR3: CASSLGGGRETQYF. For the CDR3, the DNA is TGTGCCAGCAGTTTAGGGGGGGGAAGGGAGACCCAGTACTTC.